This note documents a single T cell receptor beta chain sequence. The target antigen is unknown. This record belongs to a study of beta chain features in type 1 diabetes. cDNA synthesis used the whole RNA isolate, giving expressed TCRB sequences. Data came from immunoSEQ multiplex PCR; TCRdb stores just in-frame clones and leaves some out. The sample yields under 800,000 clones, about 16% seen once. This CDR3 comprises 15 residues. Trimming took off 0 bases at V and 9 bases at J, with 17 bases between the two ends. The V gene's germline CDR1 is LGHNA and CDR2 YSLEER. Study findings and constraints: Small HLA sub-analyses could not settle whether HLA shapes TCRB rearrangement. VDJ junctions in type 1 diabetes patients carried more deletions and fewer insertions.

The TCR originated in a man younger than 35 in good health. Sample: naive CD4+ T cells from blood. J is TRBJ2-5 and V is TRBV4-3, with D hard to call. CDR3 DNA sequence: TGCGCCAGCAGCCAAGAAGGGCTCCTGGTTCGGGCCCAGTACTTC. It codes for CASSQEGLLVRAQYF.